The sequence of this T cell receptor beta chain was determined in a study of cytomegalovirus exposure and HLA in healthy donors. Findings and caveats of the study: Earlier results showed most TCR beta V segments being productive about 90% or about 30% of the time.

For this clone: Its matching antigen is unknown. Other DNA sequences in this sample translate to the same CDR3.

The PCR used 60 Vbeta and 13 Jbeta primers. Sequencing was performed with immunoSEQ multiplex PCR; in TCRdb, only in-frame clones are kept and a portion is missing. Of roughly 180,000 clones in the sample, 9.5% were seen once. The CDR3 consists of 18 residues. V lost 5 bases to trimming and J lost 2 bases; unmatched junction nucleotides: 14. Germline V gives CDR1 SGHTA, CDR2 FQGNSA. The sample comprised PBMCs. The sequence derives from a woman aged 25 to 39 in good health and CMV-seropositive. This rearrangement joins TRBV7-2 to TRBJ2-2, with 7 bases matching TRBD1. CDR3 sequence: CASSKRGLAEINTGELFF. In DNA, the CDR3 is TGTGCCAGCAGCAAGAGGGGGCTCGCGGAGATAAACACCGGGGAGCTGTTTTTT. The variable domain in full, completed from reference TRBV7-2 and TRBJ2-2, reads GAGVSQSPSNKVTEKGKDVELRCDPISGHTALYWYRQSLGQGLEFLIYFQGNSAPDKSGLPSDRFSAERTGGSVSTLTIQRTQQEDSAVYLCASSKRGLAEINTGELFFGEGSRLTVL.